This entry lists 16 T cell receptor beta chains sequenced from one sample in a study of cytomegalovirus exposure and HLA in healthy donors. The primer mix had 60 Vbeta and 13 Jbeta primers. Here immunoSEQ multiplex PCR was the method, and the copy in TCRdb shows in-frame clones only, minus some. The table lists approximately 130,000 clones. Material for sequencing was PBMCs. These TCRs come from a woman aged 55-70 years in good health and CMV-seronegative.

The gene calls are TRBV19 and TRBJ2-1, with 13 nucleotides matching TRBD2. Germline CDR1 and CDR2: LNHDA and SQIVND (reference sequence). V shed 5 bases, J shed 4 bases, and the junction held 8 bases outside the gene matches. The CDR3 has 17 residues. CDR3 residues: CASSVPGTSGVYNEQFF. The CDR3 nucleotides read TGTGCCAGTAGTGTCCCCGGGACTAGCGGGGTTTACAATGAGCAGTTCTTC.

This chain links TRBV28 with TRBJ1-4, with a tentative D call TRBD1 (6 bases). V lost 7 bases and J lost 5, with 17 bases in between. The V gene's germline CDR1 is MDHEN and CDR2 SYDVKM. The length of the CDR3 is 15 residues. The CDR3 DNA reads as TGTGCCAGCACCCGGGCGGGGGCTGGGAATGAAAAACTGTTTTTT. Translation: CASTRAGAGNEKLFF.

The chain joins TRBV4-1 to TRBJ1-5, with 7 bases identical to TRBD1. Per germline, CDR1 MGHRA and CDR2 YSYEKL. The CDR3 has 15 amino acids. V lost 2 bases and J lost 4; bases outside the gene matches: 5. CDR3: CASSQTGQENQPQHF. DNA for the CDR3: TGCGCCAGCAGCCAAACTGGACAGGAAAATCAGCCCCAGCATTTT.

The chain recombines TRBV2 with TRBJ1-5; D is ambiguous. The CDR3 sequence is 15 residues long. V was pared by 3 bases and J by 5 bases, with 14 bases between. Germline values: CDR1 SNHLY, CDR2 FYNNEI. The CDR3 coding sequence is TGTGCCAGCAGTGACGGCGGGCGCTTCGATCAGCCCCAGCATTTT. Translation: CASSDGGRFDQPQHF. Drawing the rest from reference TRBV2 and TRBJ1-5, the complete variable domain is EPEVTQTPSHQVTQMGQEVILRCVPISNHLYFYWYRQILGQKVEFLVSFYNNEISEKSEIFDDQFSVERPDGSNFTLKIRSTKLEDSAMYFCASSDGGRFDQPQHFGDGTRLSIL.

The V call is TRBV6-5, the J call TRBJ2-7; D might be TRBD2 (5 bases). This CDR3 spans 13 amino acids. Deletions cut 6 bases from V and 6 bases from J, with 15 bases between. CDR1 MNHEY and CDR2 SVGAGI come from the germline V gene. The CDR3 DNA reads TGTGCCAGCAGACCCCCTCTAGCCCCCGAGCAGTACTTC. This sequence encodes CASRPPLAPEQYF.

J is TRBJ2-5 and V is TRBV7-3, with D unresolved. V lost 2 bases and J 3 bases, leaving 7 bases between the germline ends. Germline lookup yields CDR1 SGHTA and CDR2 FQGTGA. CDR3 length: 13 residues. CDR3 protein: CASSLGTKETQYF. The CDR3 region has the DNA TGTGCCAGCAGCTTAGGTACTAAAGAGACCCAGTACTTC. The complete variable domain, with remaining parts taken from reference TRBV7-3 and TRBJ2-5, reads GAGVSQTPSNKVTEKGKYVELRCDPISGHTALYWYRQSLGQGPEFLIYFQGTGAADDSGLPNDRFFAVRPEGSVSTLKIQRTERGDSAVYLCASSLGTKETQYFGPGTRLLVL.

This chain uses TRBV6-5 with TRBJ2-7; 9 nucleotides match TRBD1. The J segment lost 4 bases and the V segment lost 3 bases, leaving 7 bases of the junction unmatched. The CDR3 is 15 amino acids. CDR1 and CDR2 from the germline V gene are MNHEY and SVGAGI. Here the CDR3 DNA reads TGTGCCAGCAGTTATCCGGGACAGGGAATTTACGAGCAGTACTTC. Encoded protein: CASSYPGQGIYEQYF.

The rearrangement uses TRBV30 and TRBJ1-2, with TRBD1 matching 9 bases. Germline CDR1 and CDR2: GTSNPN and SVGIG (reference sequence). The CDR3 sequence is 14 residues long. After removal of 5 bases from V and 1 base from J, the junction contained 5 bases not matched to a gene. The CDR3 loop is CAWDRDRDNYGYTF. CDR3 DNA: TGTGCCTGGGACCGGGACAGGGATAACTATGGCTACACCTTC.

The chain carries TRBV2 and TRBJ1-4; 7 bases line up with TRBD1. V shed 7 bases, J shed 8 bases, and the junction held 10 bases outside the gene matches. This CDR3 has 14 residues. The V gene's germline CDR1 is SNHLY and CDR2 FYNNEI. The CDR3 DNA reads TGTGCCAGCATTGGGCAGGGGGTCGGGGAAAAACTGTTTTTT. It encodes CASIGQGVGEKLFF.

The gene calls are TRBV28 and TRBJ2-2, with 7 bases aligning to TRBD1. Losses at the gene ends were 6 bases for V and 1 base for J; bases not matched to a gene: 8. The CDR3 extends over 16 amino acids. Germline V lookup: CDR1 MDHEN, CDR2 SYDVKM. CDR3 region: CASSLLTGMNTGELFF. CDR3 sequence (DNA): TGTGCCAGCAGCCTACTGACAGGGATGAACACCGGGGAGCTGTTTTTT.

The gene calls are TRBV5-4 and TRBJ2-7; D is perhaps TRBD1 (5 bases). Germline V lookup: CDR1 SGHNT, CDR2 YYREEE (reference sequence). Trimming stripped 0 bases from V and 2 bases from J, with 15 bases between. This CDR3 region has 16 residues. CDR3 residues: CASSLDGALVAYEQYF. The CDR3 DNA reads TGTGCCAGCAGCTTGGATGGGGCACTTGTAGCCTACGAGCAGTACTTC. The variable domain in full, with the rest retrieved from reference TRBV5-4 and TRBJ2-7, is ETGVTQSPTHLIKTRGQQVTLRCSSQSGHNTVSWYQQALGQGPQFIFQYYREEENGRGNFPPRFSGLQFPNYSSELNVNALELDDSALYLCASSLDGALVAYEQYFGPGTRLTVT.

The chain recombines TRBV2 with TRBJ2-2, with a tentative D call TRBD2 (7 bases). Looked up from germline, CDR1 is SNHLY and CDR2 is FYNNEI. The germline V and J ends were trimmed by 4 bases and 5 bases, with 17 bases remaining between them. The CDR3 extends over 16 amino acids. The CDR3 DNA follows: TGTGCCAGCAGTGCATGGGAGGGGGTGGGGACCGGGGAGCTGTTTTTT. It encodes CASSAWEGVGTGELFF.

CDR3 in DNA: TGTGCCAGCAGTTTCCAGGGGGCTAATGAAAAACTGTTTTTT. It codes for CASSFQGANEKLFF. V is TRBV27 and J is TRBJ1-4, with 7 bases that match TRBD1. Per germline, CDR1 MNHEY and CDR2 SMNVEV (reference sequence). The CDR3 runs to 14 residues. The trim removed 3 bases at V and 3 bases at J, leaving 1 base unmatched.

The gene calls are TRBV6-5 and TRBJ1-5; TRBD1 matches 10 bases. This CDR3 comprises 14 residues. Germline trimming cut 6 bases from V and 4 bases from J; bases unmatched to any gene: 3. CDR1 MNHEY and CDR2 SVGAGI come from the germline V gene. CDR3 nucleotides: TGTGCCAGCAGGTTGGACAGGGGGAATCAGCCCCAGCATTTT. It translates to CASRLDRGNQPQHF.

As DNA, the CDR3 is TGTGCCAGCAGCGGGACTAGCGGGAGGGCCTTCAATGAGCAGTTCTTC. Protein: CASSGTSGRAFNEQFF. The rearrangement links TRBV5-4 to TRBJ2-1, with 16 bases aligning to TRBD2. This CDR3 has 16 residues. In germline, CDR1 is SGHNT, CDR2 YYREEE (reference sequence). V gave up 4 bases and J gave up 6 bases; unmatched junction bases: 4.

CDR3 sequence (DNA): TGTGCCAGCAGCTTGGTTCACCTCCCAGGCAATCAGCCCCAGCATTTT. It is translated as CASSLVHLPGNQPQHF. The genes are TRBV5-5 and TRBJ1-5; D ambiguous. The CDR3 is 16 residues long. Trimming cost V 0 bases and J 2 bases, with 12 bases left between them. Germline-derived CDR1 and CDR2 are SGHKS and YYEKEE (reference sequence).